The 11 T cell receptor beta chains in this list originate from one sample, sequenced in a study of blood T cell repertoires in COVID-19 (dated by TCRdb to 2018 to 2020). To prepare the library, the immunoSEQ multiplex PCR assay was applied. TCRdb's version of the immuneACCESS table is confined to in-frame rearrangements and falls short of the full clone set. An unresolved V gene accounts for under half of the shortfall where checked; the remainder is of unknown origin. In all, the sample holds about 670,000 clones, and more than 80% of those were seen once. Under 0.3% of the sample belongs to the ten largest clones. The sample taken for sequencing was peripheral blood. The origin of the receptors is a young woman with acute or convalescent COVID-19.

The chain carries TRBV7-8 and TRBJ2-7; 10 bases fit TRBD2. Germline V gene sequence: CDR1 SGHVS, CDR2 FQNEAQ. Germline trimming cut 5 bases from V and 4 bases from J; bases unmatched to any gene: 14. The CDR3 runs 17 residues. The CDR3 coding sequence is TGTGCCAGCAGCACGTACCCCCGGACTAGCGGCTTTTACGAGCAGTACTTC. As protein: CASSTYPRTSGFYEQYF.

The CDR3 sequence: CASSSTLGARGYTF. DNA for the CDR3: TGTGCCAGCTCCTCCACGTTGGGGGCGCGTGGCTACACCTTC. J is TRBJ1-2 and V is TRBV18; the D gene is possibly TRBD1 (6 bases). The germline V gene has CDR1 KGHSH and CDR2 LQKENI. Between the trimmed V and J ends, which lost 6 bases and 7 bases, there was a span of 18 bases. CDR3 length equals 14 residues.

The V call is TRBV7-6, the J call TRBJ1-5, with D maybe TRBD1 (5 bases). The V gene lost 0 bases and the J gene lost 0 bases, with 12 bases spanning the gap. This CDR3 has 17 residues. CDR1 is SGHVS and CDR2 is FNYEAQ in the germline V gene. The CDR3: CASSLASGDYSNQPQHF. Written as DNA, the CDR3 is TGTGCCAGCAGCTTAGCGAGCGGGGACTATAGCAATCAGCCCCAGCATTTT. The full variable domain, in which reference TRBV7-6 and TRBJ1-5 provide the parts outside the CDR3, is GAGVSQSPRYKVTKRGQDVALRCDPISGHVSLYWYRQALGQGPEFLTYFNYEAQQDKSGLPNDRFSAERPEGSISTLTIQRTEQRDSAMYRCASSLASGDYSNQPQHFGDGTRLSIL.

The chain is built from TRBV25-1 and TRBJ1-1; tentative D call: TRBD1 (6 bases). The CDR3 contains 15 residues. Per germline, CDR1 MGHDK and CDR2 SYGVNS. Trimming left V 4 bases short and J 1 base short, with 13 bases between. CDR3 in amino acids: CASSGGGGANTEAFF. DNA for the CDR3: TGTGCCAGCAGTGGGGGCGGGGGGGCGAACACTGAAGCTTTCTTT.

The chain recombines TRBV5-6 with TRBJ1-5, with D unresolved. CDR3 length: 16 residues. V shed 2 bases and J shed 2 bases, with 14 bases lying between them. Germline V gene data show CDR1 as SGHDT and CDR2 as YYEEEE. The CDR3 loop is CASSFLPPGGNQPQHF. In nucleotides, the CDR3 is TGTGCCAGCAGCTTTCTACCTCCCGGGGGCAATCAGCCCCAGCATTTT.

The CDR3 reads CASSQVQGGGYEQYF. In DNA, the CDR3 is TGCGCCAGCAGCCAAGTACAGGGTGGAGGCTACGAGCAGTACTTC. The chain combines TRBV4-3 with TRBJ2-7; maybe TRBD1 (6 bases). Trimming pared 1 base from V and 3 bases from J, leaving 13 bases between. Germline loops: CDR1 LGHNA, CDR2 YSLEER. This CDR3 spans 15 amino acids.

The chain joins TRBV30 to TRBJ1-5; D call uncertain. The germline V gene encodes CDR1 GTSNPN and CDR2 SVGIG (reference sequence). The CDR3 runs 14 residues. Trimming left V 1 base short and J 2 bases short, with 9 bases between. The CDR3 region is CAWSEYQGNQPQHF. The CDR3 coding sequence is TGTGCCTGGAGTGAGTACCAGGGCAATCAGCCCCAGCATTTT.

J is TRBJ2-5 and V is TRBV18; D is perhaps TRBD2 (6 bases). V lost 0 bases, J lost 2 bases, and 19 bases lay in between. This CDR3 comprises 18 residues. Per the germline V gene, CDR1 is KGHSH and CDR2 is LQKENI. The CDR3 loop reads CASSPPWGGGEQQETQYF. CDR3 in DNA: TGTGCCAGCTCACCACCGTGGGGTGGAGGGGAGCAACAAGAGACCCAGTACTTC.

The J gene is TRBJ2-2, the V gene TRBV12-5; TRBD2 might be the D (6 bases). CDR1 is LGHNT and CDR2 is FRNRAP in the germline V gene. This CDR3 region has 14 residues. V lost 10 bases and J 0 bases, leaving 12 bases between the germline ends. The CDR3 sequence: CATSTSPNTGELFF. The CDR3 DNA sequence: TGTGCTACGTCAACTAGCCCGAACACCGGGGAGCTGTTTTTT.

This chain uses TRBV11-2 with TRBJ1-5, with unresolved D. V lost 1 base to trimming and J lost 2 bases, with 3 bases between them. The germline V gene encodes CDR1 SGHAT and CDR2 FQNNGV. The CDR3 contains 13 residues. The chain's CDR3 is CASSLVGNQPQHF. In DNA, the CDR3 is TGTGCCAGCAGCTTAGTAGGCAATCAGCCCCAGCATTTT.

This clone has a handful of counts. This chain connects TRBV19 to TRBJ1-2; weak D call: TRBD1 (5 bases). V lost 8 bases and J lost 5, with 21 bases in between. Germline CDR1 LNHDA, CDR2 SQIVND (reference sequence). The CDR3 extends over 15 amino acids. CDR3 protein: CASGIWAGLNYGYTF. The CDR3 DNA sequence: TGTGCCAGTGGCATCTGGGCAGGGTTAAATTATGGCTACACCTTC. The whole variable domain, remainder taken from reference TRBV19 and TRBJ1-2, is DGGITQSPKYLFRKEGQNVTLSCEQNLNHDAMYWYRQDPGQGLRLIYYSQIVNDFQKGDIAEGYSVSREKKESFPLTVTSAQKNPTAFYLCASGIWAGLNYGYTFGSGTRLTVV.